This entry describes one TCR beta chain. Per the original data handling: Amplification with reference gene primers provided the estimates of nucleated cell counts. Produced via immunoSEQ multiplex PCR; TCRdb's table is partial and in-frame only. Clone size and the V and J calls come from that table; the DNA yielded D and trimming. The sample carries some 240,000 clones, 65% to 90% recorded once. This sample is part of a study of blood T cell repertoires in COVID-19. Overall study: Acute and convalescent COVID-19 samples came from the United States, Italy and Spain. Sources were T cells, B-cell-depleted T cells, or PBMCs; the material itself was cDNA or gDNA.

The CDR3 covers 15 residues. J gave up 3 bases and V 5 bases, and 5 bases lay outside the gene matches. Germline V CDR1 and CDR2: LGHNA, YSLEER. V usage is TRBV4-3 and J usage is TRBJ2-3, with 10 nucleotides matching TRBD2. This TCR derives from a woman aged 40 to 50 who had recovered from COVID-19. The specimen was peripheral blood. In DNA form, the CDR3 reads TGCGCCAGCAGCAAAAGCGGGGGGGCTACAGATACGCAGTATTTT. It codes for CASSKSGGATDTQYF.